This TCR beta chain was captured in a study of T cell responses to AZD1222 COVID-19 vaccine. Produced via immunoSEQ multiplex PCR; TCRdb's table is partial and in-frame only. The repertoire includes approximately 130,000 clones, about 88% of them detected once, and about 9.5% sits in the top ten. As for this clone: Its antigen is undetermined.

Study-level findings and limits: Increases in Spike-specific TCR breadth and depth were seen after two AZD1222 doses. Clonal diversity may have been underestimated in mostly white British donors. The peak T cell response came first, and repertoires were sampled only after it.

The CDR3 runs to 16 residues. Trimming left V 5 bases short and J 0 bases short, with 14 bases between. Germline V gene data show CDR1 as SGHTA and CDR2 as FQGTGA. Second-dose groups at about 4 or about 12 weeks were pooled. The V gene is TRBV7-3, the J gene TRBJ2-1, with a tentative D call TRBD2 (5 bases). This TCR was recovered from an adult who received the AZD1222 COVID-19 vaccine. The input for sequencing was peripheral blood, taken 28 days after the second AZD1222 dose. The CDR3 DNA follows: TGTGCCAGCAGCCAAGGGAGCGCTAGCTCCTACAATGAGCAGTTCTTC. Amino acids: CASSQGSASSYNEQFF.